One sample yielded the 20 T cell receptor beta chains listed below, sequenced in a study of shared clonotypes between healthy human individuals. Assay used: immunoSEQ multiplex PCR; TCRdb lists only in-frame clones, some missing. The sample includes 2 million to 3 million clones, approximately 94% seen only once; the top ten take 0.35% to 0.45%. The material sequenced was naive CD4+ T cells from PBMCs. Described subset: CD45RA+ positively selected. These receptors all stem from a man aged 18 to 29 in good health. Some clones in this sample may be carry-over from other donors' samples.

The rearrangement links TRBV2 to TRBJ2-5; D is undetermined. Per the germline V gene, CDR1 is SNHLY and CDR2 is FYNNEI. The CDR3 has 12 residues. With 5 bases removed from V and 0 bases from J, the gap between germline ends came to 4 bases. The chain's CDR3 is CASSFYQETQYF. DNA of the CDR3: TGTGCCAGCAGTTTTTACCAAGAGACCCAGTACTTC.

The chain has TRBV25-1 and TRBJ1-4; D is unclear. Germline values: CDR1 MGHDK, CDR2 SYGVNS. The CDR3 is made up of 15 amino acids. Trimming took off 3 bases at V and 4 bases at J, with 12 bases between the two ends. CDR3 bases: TGTGCCAGCAGTGAGGGTTTCGGGTTTAATGAAAAACTGTTTTTT. Amino acids: CASSEGFGFNEKLFF. Based on the CDR3 plus reference TRBV25-1 and TRBJ1-4, the full variable domain is EADIYQTPRYLVIGTGKKITLECSQTMGHDKMYWYQQDPGMELHLIHYSYGVNSTEKGDLSSESTVSRIRTEHFPLTLESARPSHTSQYLCASSEGFGFNEKLFFGSGTQLSVL.

The rearrangement links TRBV25-1 to TRBJ2-7; 10 positions agree with TRBD2. Germline-derived CDR1 and CDR2 are MGHDK and SYGVNS. The CDR3 runs 14 residues. The V segment lost 7 bases and the J segment 5 bases; nucleotides outside the gene matches: 8. CDR3 residues: CASNIAGGRNEQYF. DNA of the CDR3: TGTGCCAGCAATATAGCGGGAGGAAGGAACGAGCAGTACTTC.

The chain recombines TRBV7-8 with TRBJ2-1, with 12 positions matching TRBD2. Trimming removed 0 bases from V and 9 bases from J; junction bases left unmatched: 6. CDR1 and CDR2 (germline): SGHVS, FQNEAQ. The CDR3 covers 16 residues. The DNA of the CDR3 is TGTGCCAGCAGCTTAGCACTAGCGGGAGGCCAGACTGAGCAGTTCTTC. This translates into CASSLALAGGQTEQFF. The full variable domain, in which reference TRBV7-8 and TRBJ2-1 provide the parts outside the CDR3, is GAGVSQSPRYKVAKRGQDVALRCDPISGHVSLFWYQQALGQGPEFLTYFQNEAQLDKSGLPSDRFFAERPEGSVSTLKIQRTQQEDSAVYLCASSLALAGGQTEQFFGPGTRLTVL.

The V gene is TRBV6-5, the J gene TRBJ2-1, with a tentative D call TRBD2 (6 bases). Germline CDR1 MNHEY, CDR2 SVGAGI. The CDR3 length is 13 residues. The V end was cut by 5 bases, the J end by 14 bases, with 19 bases between. The CDR3 is CASSPQGTWGEFF. CDR3 nucleotide sequence: TGTGCCAGCAGTCCCCAAGGGACCTGGGGGGAGTTCTTC.

Note on this clone: At the DNA level, this CDR3 is encoded by other sequences in the same sample as well. The chain carries TRBV5-1 and TRBJ2-5; TRBD1 or TRBD2 may be the D gene (5 bases each). The germline V gene has CDR1 SGHRS and CDR2 YFSETQ. The CDR3 spans 14 residues. Between the trimmed V and J ends, which lost 4 bases and 1 base, there was a span of 11 bases. The CDR3 nucleotides read TGCGCCAGCAGCCACGGGACCAGCCAAGAGACCCAGTACTTC. This gives the protein CASSHGTSQETQYF.

The V call is TRBV30, the J call TRBJ1-5; D not resolved. In germline, CDR1 is GTSNPN, CDR2 SVGIG (reference sequence). V gave up 0 bases and J gave up 3 bases, with 9 bases separating them. The CDR3 has 14 residues. CDR3 region: CAWSVVGINQPQHF. CDR3 nucleotides: TGTGCCTGGAGTGTCGTTGGAATCAATCAGCCCCAGCATTTT.

The count of this clone is one. This chain links TRBV10-3 with TRBJ1-3, with 7 bases aligning to TRBD1. Germline CDR1 is ENHRY and CDR2 is SYGVKD. The J segment lost 0 bases and the V segment lost 6 bases, leaving 5 bases of the junction unmatched. The CDR3 totals 15 residues. The CDR3 reads CAIRDSGGSGNTIYF. The CDR3 DNA reads TGTGCCATCAGAGACTCAGGGGGCTCTGGAAACACCATATATTTT.

CDR3 in DNA: TGCGCCAGCAGCAAAGAAACAGGGGCCCTCTCCTACGAGCAGTACTTC. Residues: CASSKETGALSYEQYF. This chain links TRBV5-1 with TRBJ2-7, with 7 bases lining up with TRBD1. CDR1 is SGHRS, CDR2 YFSETQ, per germline. The CDR3 totals 16 residues. Trimming cost V 4 bases and J 0 bases; bases outside gene matches: 10.

The rearrangement uses TRBV7-9 and TRBJ2-1; weak D call: TRBD1 (6 bases). The CDR3 covers 14 residues. Trimming shortened V by 3 bases and J by 5 bases, and 11 bases separated the two germline ends. CDR1 and CDR2 (germline): SEHNR, FQNEAQ (reference sequence). The CDR3 nucleotides read TGTGCCAGCAGCTTCCGGACAGTCAACAATGAGCAGTTCTTC. This sequence encodes CASSFRTVNNEQFF.

V gene TRBV9 combines with J gene TRBJ1-3; TRBD1 matches 8 bases. Germline CDR1 and CDR2: SGDLS and YYNGEE. The CDR3 is made up of 16 amino acids. Germline trimming cut 4 bases from V and 0 bases from J; bases unmatched to any gene: 6. The CDR3 bases are TGTGCCAGCAGCCGGGACAGGCTCACCTCTGGAAACACCATATATTTT. It translates to CASSRDRLTSGNTIYF.

The chain carries TRBV6-5 and TRBJ2-1; tentative D call: TRBD1 (6 bases). In germline, CDR1 is MNHEY, CDR2 SVGAGI. V was cut by 7 bases and J by 10 bases, with 14 bases left in between. The CDR3 is 12 residues long. The CDR3 protein is CASTGQPGEQFF. The CDR3 DNA is TGTGCCAGCACGGGACAACCGGGGGAGCAGTTCTTC.

V gene TRBV10-3 combines with J gene TRBJ1-2; D is possibly TRBD1 (5 bases). The CDR3 is made up of 14 amino acids. V was trimmed by 11 bases and J by 3 bases, leaving 19 bases between them. Per the germline V gene, CDR1 is ENHRY and CDR2 is SYGVKD. The CDR3 loop is CAAGGASGHYGYTF. DNA of the CDR3: TGTGCCGCCGGCGGGGCCTCAGGGCACTATGGCTACACCTTC.

The rearrangement uses TRBV7-9 and TRBJ2-3; TRBD1 matches 7 bases. This CDR3 spans 14 amino acids. V shed 1 base and J 6 bases; nucleotides not matched to a gene: 4. Germline V gene lookup returns CDR1 SEHNR and CDR2 FQNEAQ (reference sequence). CDR3 nucleotides: TGTGCCAGCAGCTTAGGACAGGGCATGGATACGCAGTATTTT. Its translation is CASSLGQGMDTQYF.

The chain is built from TRBV30 and TRBJ2-5; TRBD2 aligns across 11 bases. The germline gives CDR1 GTSNPN, CDR2 SVGIG (reference sequence). Trimming removed 2 bases from V and 3 bases from J; junction bases left unmatched: 5. This CDR3 region has 15 residues. The CDR3 DNA is TGTGCCTGGAGTCGGGGACTAGCGGCTGAAGAGACCCAGTACTTC. As protein: CAWSRGLAAEETQYF.

This sequence joins TRBV9 and TRBJ2-1; 7 positions match TRBD2. CDR3 size: 16 residues. The V and J ends lost 3 bases and 5 bases, in that order; junction bases with no gene match: 11. Germline CDR1 SGDLS, CDR2 YYNGEE. CDR3 region: CASSEPGDYLHNEQFF. The DNA for the CDR3 is TGTGCCAGCAGCGAGCCCGGGGACTATCTCCACAATGAGCAGTTCTTC.

The genes are TRBV18 and TRBJ1-4; possible D gene TRBD1, 6 bases. The germline CDR1 and CDR2 sequences are KGHSH and LQKENI. V shed 4 bases and J shed 0 bases, with 12 bases lying between them. The CDR3 contains 16 residues. CDR3 region: CASSLDSFATNEKLFF. CDR3 nucleotides: TGTGCCAGCTCACTGGACAGTTTTGCAACTAATGAAAAACTGTTTTTT.

The chain carries TRBV19 and TRBJ2-1; no clear D. The CDR3 is 12 residues long. CDR1 and CDR2 (germline): LNHDA, SQIVND (reference sequence). V was cut by 6 bases and J by 8 bases, with 11 bases left in between. The CDR3: CASSLSAHEQFF. In DNA, the CDR3 is TGTGCCAGTAGCCTCTCGGCGCATGAGCAGTTCTTC.

The chain has TRBV4-3 and TRBJ2-1; TRBD2 aligns across 11 bases. Germline V lookup: CDR1 LGHNA, CDR2 YSLEER. The CDR3 consists of 17 residues. J gave up 6 bases and V 2 bases, and 9 bases lay outside the gene matches. The chain's CDR3 is CASSQFPTSGKGNEQFF. The CDR3, as DNA: TGCGCCAGCAGCCAATTCCCGACTAGCGGGAAGGGCAATGAGCAGTTCTTC.

Concerning this clone itself: The junction differs from germline at one of its ends, possibly a read error. This chain uses TRBV28 with TRBJ2-4; no clear D. The CDR3 totals 16 residues. Germline CDR1 and CDR2: MDHEN and SYDVKM. CDR3 protein: CASTLRAGWAKNIQYF. DNA of the CDR3: TGTGCCAGCACTTTAAGGGCAGGCTGGGCCAAAAACATTCAGTACTTC.